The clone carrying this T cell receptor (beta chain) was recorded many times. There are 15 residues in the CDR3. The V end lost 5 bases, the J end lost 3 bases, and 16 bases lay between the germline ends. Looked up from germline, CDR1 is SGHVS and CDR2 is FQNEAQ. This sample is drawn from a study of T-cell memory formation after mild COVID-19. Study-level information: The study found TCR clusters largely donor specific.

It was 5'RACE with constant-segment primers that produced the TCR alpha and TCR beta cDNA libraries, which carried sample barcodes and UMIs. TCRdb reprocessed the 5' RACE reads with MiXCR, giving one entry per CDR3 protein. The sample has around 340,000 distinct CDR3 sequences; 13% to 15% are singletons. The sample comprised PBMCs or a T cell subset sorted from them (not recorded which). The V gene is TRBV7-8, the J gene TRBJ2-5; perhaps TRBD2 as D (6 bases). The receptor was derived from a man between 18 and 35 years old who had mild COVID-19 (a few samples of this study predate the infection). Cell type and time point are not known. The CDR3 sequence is CASSRRAGRKETQYF. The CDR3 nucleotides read TGTGCCAGCAGCCGGAGGGCAGGGCGGAAAGAGACCCAGTACTTC.